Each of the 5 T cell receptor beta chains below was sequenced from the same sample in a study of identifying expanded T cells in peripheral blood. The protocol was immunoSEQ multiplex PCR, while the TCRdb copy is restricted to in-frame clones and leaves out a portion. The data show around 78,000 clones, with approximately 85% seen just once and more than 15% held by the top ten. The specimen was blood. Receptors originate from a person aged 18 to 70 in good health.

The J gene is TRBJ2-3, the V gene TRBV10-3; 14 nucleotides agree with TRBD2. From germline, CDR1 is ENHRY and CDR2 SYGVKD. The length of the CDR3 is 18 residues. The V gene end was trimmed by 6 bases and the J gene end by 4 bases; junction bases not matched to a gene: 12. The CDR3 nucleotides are TGTGCCATCAGCAGGGTCCCCACGACTAGCGGGAGGGCAGATACGCAGTATTTT. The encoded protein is CAISRVPTTSGRADTQYF.

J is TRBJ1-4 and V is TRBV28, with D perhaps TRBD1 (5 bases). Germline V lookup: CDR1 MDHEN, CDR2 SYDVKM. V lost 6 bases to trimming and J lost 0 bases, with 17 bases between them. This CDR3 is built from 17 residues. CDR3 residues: CASRGLGVLSTNEKLFF. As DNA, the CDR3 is TGTGCCAGCAGGGGGCTTGGGGTCCTTTCAACTAATGAAAAACTGTTTTTT.

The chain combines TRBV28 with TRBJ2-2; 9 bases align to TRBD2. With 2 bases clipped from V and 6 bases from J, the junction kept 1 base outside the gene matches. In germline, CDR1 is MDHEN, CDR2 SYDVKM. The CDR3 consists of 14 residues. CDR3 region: CASSLVAGAGELFF. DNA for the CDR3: TGTGCCAGCAGTTTAGTAGCGGGAGCCGGGGAGCTGTTTTTT.

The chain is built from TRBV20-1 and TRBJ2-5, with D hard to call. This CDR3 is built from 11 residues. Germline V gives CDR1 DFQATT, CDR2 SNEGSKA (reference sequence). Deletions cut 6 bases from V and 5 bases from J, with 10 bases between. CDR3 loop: CSARWTETQYF. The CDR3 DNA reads TGCAGTGCCCGATGGACGGAGACCCAGTACTTC.

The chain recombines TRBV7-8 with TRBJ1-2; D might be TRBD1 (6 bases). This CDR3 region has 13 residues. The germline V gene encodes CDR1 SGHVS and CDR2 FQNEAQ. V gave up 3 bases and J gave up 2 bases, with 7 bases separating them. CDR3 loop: CASSFRGNYGYTF. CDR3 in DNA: TGTGCCAGCAGCTTTAGGGGGAACTATGGCTACACCTTC. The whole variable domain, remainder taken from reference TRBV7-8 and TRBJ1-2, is GAGVSQSPRYKVAKRGQDVALRCDPISGHVSLFWYQQALGQGPEFLTYFQNEAQLDKSGLPSDRFFAERPEGSVSTLKIQRTQQEDSAVYLCASSFRGNYGYTFGSGTRLTVV.